This record looks at one T cell receptor beta chain sequence and its context. Its antigen is as yet unknown. The sample is drawn from a study of identical twins. The CDR3 length is 13 residues. Germline V gene sequence: CDR1 DFQATT, CDR2 SNEGSKA (reference sequence). MiXCR was run by TCRdb on the 5' RACE reads, yielding one entry per CDR3 protein. Counted here are about 1.7 million distinct CDR3 sequences, about 30% occurring once; the ten biggest clones make up roughly 0.3%. General study findings and limits: Excess low generation probability was seen in twin-shared out-of-frame alpha sequences. Beta out-of-frame sequences showed weaker excess twin sharing.

The sample consisted of cord blood. The chain combines TRBV20-1 with TRBJ2-4, with TRBD2 matching 11 bases. The DNA end favors TRBJ2-7, so the J call may be wrong. This TCR derives from a newborn girl in good health. CDR3 nucleotide sequence: TGCAGTGCCCATAGCGGGGGGGCCTACGAGCAGTACTTC. As protein: CSAHSGGAYEQYF.